Listed below are T cell receptor beta chains from one sample, sequenced in a study of blood T cell repertoires in COVID-19. Here immunoSEQ multiplex PCR was the method, and the copy in TCRdb shows in-frame clones only, minus some. The sample holds about 260,000 clones, around nine tenths seen once. Sample: peripheral blood. The receptor source for this set is a man aged 30 to 39 with active or convalescent COVID-19. CDR3s include the opening cysteine and the closing phenylalanine or tryptophan. The order of the fields is J gene, V gene, D gene, clone size, CDR3 protein, CDR3 DNA. D genes are given only for firm matches. Rows may omit the clone size; those that give it use once, few, many or a size class.

TRBJ2-7 TRBV29-1 NA NA CSVERSYEQYF TGCAGCGTTGAACGCAGCTACGAGCAGTACTTC
TRBJ2-2 TRBV10-3 TRBD1 NA CATTGEGNTGELFF TGTGCCACCACAGGGGAAGGGAACACCGGGGAGCTGTTTTTT
TRBJ2-1 TRBV9 NA few CASSVSGSSYNEQFF TGTGCCAGCAGCGTTTCCGGGAGCTCCTACAATGAGCAGTTCTTC
TRBJ2-1 TRBV25-1 TRBD1 few CASSITGGSYNEQFF TGTGCCAGCAGCATCACAGGGGGCTCCTACAATGAGCAGTTCTTC
TRBJ2-1 TRBV19 TRBD2 NA CASSSLGTSGGATHNEQFF TGTGCCAGTAGTAGTTTAGGGACTAGCGGGGGGGCGACCCACAATGAGCAGTTCTTC
TRBJ1-3 TRBV19 NA many CASSIRGNTIYF TGTGCCAGTAGTATCAGGGGAAACACCATATATTTT
TRBJ1-1 TRBV19 TRBD1 NA CASRPNRQGIIEAFF TGTGCCAGTAGACCTAACAGACAGGGGATTATTGAAGCTTTCTTT
TRBJ2-1 TRBV6-6 NA NA CASRRSGEVDEQFF TGTGCCAGCAGGAGAAGCGGTGAGGTGGATGAGCAGTTCTTC
TRBJ1-3 TRBV2 TRBD1 NA CASMRDSGNTIYF TGTGCCAGCATGAGGGACAGTGGAAACACCATATATTTT
TRBJ2-1 TRBV14 TRBD2 once CASSRLAGGTYNEQFF TGTGCCAGCAGCCGACTAGCGGGGGGAACCTACAATGAGCAGTTCTTC
TRBJ1-1 TRBV6-5 NA once CASSSDRLNTEAFF TGTGCCAGCAGCTCTGACAGATTGAACACTGAAGCTTTCTTT
TRBJ1-4 TRBV5-1 TRBD1 NA CASSINAGGAGEKLFF TGCGCCAGCAGCATAAACGCAGGGGGCGCGGGTGAAAAACTGTTTTTT
TRBJ1-6 TRBV30 NA NA CAWSAGLWTSYNSPLHF TGTGCCTGGAGCGCGGGGCTGTGGACGTCCTATAATTCACCCCTCCACTTT
TRBJ1-1 TRBV25-1 NA many CASRKAGYTEAFF TGTGCCAGCAGAAAGGCAGGGTACACTGAAGCTTTCTTT
TRBJ2-7 TRBV5-6 TRBD1 NA CASSSDRLQYF TGTGCCAGCAGCTCGGACAGGCTTCAGTACTTC
TRBJ2-1 TRBV5-8 TRBD1 once CASSFNFGEPGQGIDEQFF TGTGCCAGCAGCTTCAACTTCGGGGAGCCGGGACAGGGCATCGATGAGCAGTTCTTC
TRBJ1-5 TRBV5-8 NA NA CASSLTWSSDSNQPQHF TGTGCCAGCAGCTTGACATGGTCGAGCGATAGCAATCAGCCCCAGCATTTT
TRBJ1-1 TRBV4-3 TRBD1 NA CASSQLDRGFEAFF TGCGCCAGCAGCCAATTGGACAGGGGGTTTGAAGCTTTCTTT
TRBJ2-1 TRBV5-1 TRBD2 few CASTRGGSYNEQFF TGCGCCAGTACGCGGGGGGGCTCGTACAATGAGCAGTTCTTC
TRBJ1-2 TRBV3-1/TRBV3-2 TRBD1 NA CASSQTAGSGTGGWKGYTF TGTGCCAGCAGCCAGACTGCGGGGTCGGGGACAGGGGGTTGGAAAGGCTACACCTTC